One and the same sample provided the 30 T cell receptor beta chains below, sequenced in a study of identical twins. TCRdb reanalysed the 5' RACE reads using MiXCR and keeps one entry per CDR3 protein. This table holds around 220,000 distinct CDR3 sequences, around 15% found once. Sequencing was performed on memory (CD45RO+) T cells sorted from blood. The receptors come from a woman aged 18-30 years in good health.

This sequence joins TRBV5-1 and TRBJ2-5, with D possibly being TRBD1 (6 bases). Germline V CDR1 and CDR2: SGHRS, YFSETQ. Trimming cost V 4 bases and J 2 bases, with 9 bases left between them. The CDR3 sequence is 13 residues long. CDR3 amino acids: CASSPDRQETQYF. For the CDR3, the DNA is TGCGCCAGCAGCCCCGACAGGCAAGAGACCCAGTACTTC.

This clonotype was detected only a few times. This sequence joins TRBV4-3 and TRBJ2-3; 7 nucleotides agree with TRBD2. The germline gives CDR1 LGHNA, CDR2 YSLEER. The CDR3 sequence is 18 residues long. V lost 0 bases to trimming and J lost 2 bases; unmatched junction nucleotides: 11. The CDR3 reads CASSQDIGLEIFTDTQYF. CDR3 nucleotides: TGCGCCAGCAGCCAAGATATCGGACTAGAGATATTCACAGATACGCAGTATTTT.

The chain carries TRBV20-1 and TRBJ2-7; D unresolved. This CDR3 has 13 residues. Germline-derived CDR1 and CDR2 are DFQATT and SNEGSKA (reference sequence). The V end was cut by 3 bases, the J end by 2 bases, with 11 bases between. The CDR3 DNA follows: TGCAGTGCTAGCCCGGTGCGGACCTACGAGCAGTACTTC. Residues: CSASPVRTYEQYF.

The CDR3 region is CASSYERGSGEQFF. Here the CDR3 DNA reads TGTGCCAGCAGTTACGAGCGGGGGTCGGGTGAGCAGTTCTTC. V is TRBV7-9 and J is TRBJ2-1; 8 positions agree with TRBD2. The J segment lost 9 bases and the V segment lost 6 bases, leaving 10 bases of the junction unmatched. This CDR3 region has 14 residues. CDR1 and CDR2 (germline): SEHNR, FQNEAQ (reference sequence).

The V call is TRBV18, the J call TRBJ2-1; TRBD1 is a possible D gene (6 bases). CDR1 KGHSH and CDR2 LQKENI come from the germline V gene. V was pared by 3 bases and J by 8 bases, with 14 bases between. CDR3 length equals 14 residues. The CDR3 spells CASSPPPGEDEQFF. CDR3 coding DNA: TGTGCCAGCTCACCTCCCCCAGGGGAAGATGAGCAGTTCTTC.

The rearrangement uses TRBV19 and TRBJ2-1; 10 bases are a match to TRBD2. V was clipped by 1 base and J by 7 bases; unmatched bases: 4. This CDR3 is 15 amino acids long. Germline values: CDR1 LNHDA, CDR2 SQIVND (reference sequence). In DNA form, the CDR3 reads TGTGCCAGTAGTATAGCTAGCGGGAGTGCGAATGAGCAGTTCTTC. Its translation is CASSIASGSANEQFF.

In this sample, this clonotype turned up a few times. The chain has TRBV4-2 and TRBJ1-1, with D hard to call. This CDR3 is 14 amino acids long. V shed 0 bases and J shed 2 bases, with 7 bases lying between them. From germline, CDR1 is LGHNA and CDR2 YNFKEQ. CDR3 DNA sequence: TGTGCCAGCAGCCAAGATGTGGGTAACACTGAAGCTTTCTTT. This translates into CASSQDVGNTEAFF.

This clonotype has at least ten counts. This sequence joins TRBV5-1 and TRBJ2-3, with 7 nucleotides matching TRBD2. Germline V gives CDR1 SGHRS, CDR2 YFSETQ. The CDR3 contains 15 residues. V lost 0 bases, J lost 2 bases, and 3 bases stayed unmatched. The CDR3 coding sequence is TGCGCCAGCAGCTTGGGAGCGGGGAACACAGATACGCAGTATTTT. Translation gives CASSLGAGNTDTQYF.

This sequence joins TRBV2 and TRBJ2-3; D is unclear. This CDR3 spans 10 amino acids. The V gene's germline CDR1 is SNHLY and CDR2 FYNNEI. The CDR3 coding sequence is TGTAGCAGTGAGGCAGATACGCAGTATTTT. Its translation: CSSEADTQYF.

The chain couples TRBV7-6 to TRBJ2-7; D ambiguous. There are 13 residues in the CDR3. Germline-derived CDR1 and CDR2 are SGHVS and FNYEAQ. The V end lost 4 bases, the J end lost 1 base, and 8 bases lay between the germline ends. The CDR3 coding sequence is TGTGCCAGCAGCTCGGACGAGTCCTACGAGCAGTACTTC. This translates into CASSSDESYEQYF.

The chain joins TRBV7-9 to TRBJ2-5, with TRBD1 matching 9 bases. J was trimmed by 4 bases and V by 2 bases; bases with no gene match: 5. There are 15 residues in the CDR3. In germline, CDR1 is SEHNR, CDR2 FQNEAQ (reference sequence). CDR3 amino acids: CASSLFGTGPETQYF. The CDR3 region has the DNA TGTGCCAGCAGCTTATTTGGGACAGGGCCAGAGACCCAGTACTTC.

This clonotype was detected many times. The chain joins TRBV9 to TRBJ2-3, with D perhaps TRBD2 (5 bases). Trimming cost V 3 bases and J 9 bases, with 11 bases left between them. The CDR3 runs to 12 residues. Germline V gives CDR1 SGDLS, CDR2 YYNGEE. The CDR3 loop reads CASSGTPKTQYF. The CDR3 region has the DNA TGTGCCAGCAGCGGGACTCCTAAAACGCAGTATTTT.

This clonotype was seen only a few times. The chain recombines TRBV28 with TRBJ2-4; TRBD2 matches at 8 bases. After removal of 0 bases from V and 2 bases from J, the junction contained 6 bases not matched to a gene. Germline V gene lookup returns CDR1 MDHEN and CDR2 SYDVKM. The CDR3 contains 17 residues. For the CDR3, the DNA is TGTGCCAGCAGTTTATGGGCTAGCGGGCGTACCAAAAACATTCAGTACTTC. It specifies CASSLWASGRTKNIQYF.

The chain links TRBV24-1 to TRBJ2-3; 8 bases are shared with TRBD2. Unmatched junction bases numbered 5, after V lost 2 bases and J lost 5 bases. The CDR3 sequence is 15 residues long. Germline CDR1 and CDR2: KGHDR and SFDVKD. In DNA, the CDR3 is TGTGCCACCAGTGATTCAAGCGGGAGTGGAGATACGCAGTATTTT. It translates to CATSDSSGSGDTQYF.

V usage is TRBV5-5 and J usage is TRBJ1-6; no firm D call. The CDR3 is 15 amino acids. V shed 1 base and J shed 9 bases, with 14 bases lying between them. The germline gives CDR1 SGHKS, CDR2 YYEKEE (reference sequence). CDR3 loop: CASSLYLRVSSPLHF. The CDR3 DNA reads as TGTGCCAGCAGCTTGTATTTGAGGGTCAGTTCACCCCTCCACTTT.

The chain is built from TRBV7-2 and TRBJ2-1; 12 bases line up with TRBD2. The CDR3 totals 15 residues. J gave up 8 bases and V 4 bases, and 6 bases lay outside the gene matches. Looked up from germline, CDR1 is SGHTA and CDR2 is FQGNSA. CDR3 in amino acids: CASSSQGLAGDEQFF. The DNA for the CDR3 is TGTGCCAGCAGCTCCCAGGGACTAGCGGGCGATGAGCAGTTCTTC.

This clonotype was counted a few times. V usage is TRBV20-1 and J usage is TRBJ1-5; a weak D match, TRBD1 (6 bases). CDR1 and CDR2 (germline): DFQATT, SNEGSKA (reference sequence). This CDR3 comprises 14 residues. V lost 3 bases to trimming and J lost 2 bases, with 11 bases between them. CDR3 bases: TGCAGTGCTAGGACGGGGGCGGGCAATCAGCCCCAGCATTTT. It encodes CSARTGAGNQPQHF.

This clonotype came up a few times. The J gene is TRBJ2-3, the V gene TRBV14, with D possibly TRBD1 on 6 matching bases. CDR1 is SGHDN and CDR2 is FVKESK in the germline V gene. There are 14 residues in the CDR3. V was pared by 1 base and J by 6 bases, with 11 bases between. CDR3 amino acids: CASSQVRGGDTQYF. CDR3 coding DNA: TGTGCCAGCAGCCAAGTCAGAGGGGGTGATACGCAGTATTTT.

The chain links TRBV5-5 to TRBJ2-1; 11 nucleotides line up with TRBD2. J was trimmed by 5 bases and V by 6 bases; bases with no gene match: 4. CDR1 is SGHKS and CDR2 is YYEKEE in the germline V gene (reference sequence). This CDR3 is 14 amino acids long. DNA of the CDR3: TGTGCCAGCAACCGACTAGCGGGACACAATGAGCAGTTCTTC. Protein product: CASNRLAGHNEQFF.

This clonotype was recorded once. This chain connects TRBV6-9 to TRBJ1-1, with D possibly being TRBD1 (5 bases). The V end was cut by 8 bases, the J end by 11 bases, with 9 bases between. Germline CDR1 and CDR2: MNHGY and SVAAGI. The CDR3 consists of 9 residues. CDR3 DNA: TGTGCCAGCGGGGGGACGGCTTTCTTT. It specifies CASGGTAFF.

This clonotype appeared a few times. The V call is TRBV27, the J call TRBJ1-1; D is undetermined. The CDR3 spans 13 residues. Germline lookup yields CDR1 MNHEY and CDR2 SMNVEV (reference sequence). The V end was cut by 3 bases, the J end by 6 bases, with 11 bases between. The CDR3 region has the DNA TGTGCCAGCAGTTTCCGCAGGACCGCTGAAGCTTTCTTT. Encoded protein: CASSFRRTAEAFF.

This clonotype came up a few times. CDR3 DNA: TGTGCCAGCGCGAATAGCGGAGAGCAGTTCTTC. Translation: CASANSGEQFF. The gene calls are TRBV11-2 and TRBJ2-1, with a tentative D call TRBD2 (6 bases). This CDR3 is built from 11 residues. Trimming cost V 8 bases and J 10 bases, with 12 bases left between them. CDR1 and CDR2 (germline): SGHAT, FQNNGV. Combining the CDR3 with reference TRBV11-2 and TRBJ2-1 gives the whole variable domain EAGVAQSPRYKIIEKRQSVAFWCNPISGHATLYWYQQILGQGPKLLIQFQNNGVVDDSQLPKDRFSAERLKGVDSTLKIQPAKLEDSAVYLCASANSGEQFFGPGTRLTVL.

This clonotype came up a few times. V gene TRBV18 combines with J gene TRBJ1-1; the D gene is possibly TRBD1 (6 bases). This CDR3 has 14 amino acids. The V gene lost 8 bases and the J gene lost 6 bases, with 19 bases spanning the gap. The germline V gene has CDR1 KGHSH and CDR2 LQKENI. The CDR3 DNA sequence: TGTGCCAGCCAATCGTACAGGGAGCTCGCTGAAGCTTTCTTT. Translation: CASQSYRELAEAFF.

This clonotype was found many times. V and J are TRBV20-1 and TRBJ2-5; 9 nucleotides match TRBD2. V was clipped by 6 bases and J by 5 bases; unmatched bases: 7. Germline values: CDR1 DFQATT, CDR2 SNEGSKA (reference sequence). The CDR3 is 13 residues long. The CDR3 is CSAQGLAVETQYF. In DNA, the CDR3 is TGCAGTGCCCAGGGACTAGCAGTGGAGACCCAGTACTTC.

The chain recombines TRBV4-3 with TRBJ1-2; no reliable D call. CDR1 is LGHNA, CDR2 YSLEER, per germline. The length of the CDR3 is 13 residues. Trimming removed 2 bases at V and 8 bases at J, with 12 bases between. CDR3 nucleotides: TGCGCCAGCAGCCAATATAGGACCTACGGCTACACCTTC. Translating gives CASSQYRTYGYTF.

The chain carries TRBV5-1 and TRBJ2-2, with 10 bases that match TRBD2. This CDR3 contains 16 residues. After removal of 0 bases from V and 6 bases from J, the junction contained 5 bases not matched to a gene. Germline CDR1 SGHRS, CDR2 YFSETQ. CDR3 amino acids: CASSLGIAGGAGELFF. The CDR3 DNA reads TGCGCCAGCAGCTTGGGAATAGCGGGAGGAGCCGGGGAGCTGTTTTTT.

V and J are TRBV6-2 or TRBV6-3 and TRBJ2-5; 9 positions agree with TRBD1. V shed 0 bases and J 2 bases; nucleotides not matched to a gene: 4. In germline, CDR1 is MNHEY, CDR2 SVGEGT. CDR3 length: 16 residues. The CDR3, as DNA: TGTGCCAGCAGTTACTCGAGAGGGACAGGGCAAGAGACCCAGTACTTC. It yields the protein CASSYSRGTGQETQYF.

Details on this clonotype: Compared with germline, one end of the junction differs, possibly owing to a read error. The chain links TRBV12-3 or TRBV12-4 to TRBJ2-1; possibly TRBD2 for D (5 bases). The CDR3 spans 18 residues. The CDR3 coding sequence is TGTGCCTGCAGTTTACCAGGCCTGAGAGGTGGAGGTAGGAATGAGCAGTTCTTC. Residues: CACSLPGLRGGGRNEQFF.

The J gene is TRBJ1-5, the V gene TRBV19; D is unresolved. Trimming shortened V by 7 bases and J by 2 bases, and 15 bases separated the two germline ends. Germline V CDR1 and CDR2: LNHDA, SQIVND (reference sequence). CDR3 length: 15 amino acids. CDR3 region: CASTLADGGNQPQHF. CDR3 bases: TGTGCCAGTACACTGGCGGACGGCGGCAATCAGCCCCAGCATTTT.

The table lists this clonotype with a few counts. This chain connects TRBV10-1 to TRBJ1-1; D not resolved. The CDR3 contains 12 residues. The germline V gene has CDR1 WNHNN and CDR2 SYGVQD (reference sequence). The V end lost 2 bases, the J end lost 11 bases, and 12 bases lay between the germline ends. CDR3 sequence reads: CASSEIDGRAFF. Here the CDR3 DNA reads TGCGCCAGCAGTGAGATCGACGGAAGGGCTTTCTTT.